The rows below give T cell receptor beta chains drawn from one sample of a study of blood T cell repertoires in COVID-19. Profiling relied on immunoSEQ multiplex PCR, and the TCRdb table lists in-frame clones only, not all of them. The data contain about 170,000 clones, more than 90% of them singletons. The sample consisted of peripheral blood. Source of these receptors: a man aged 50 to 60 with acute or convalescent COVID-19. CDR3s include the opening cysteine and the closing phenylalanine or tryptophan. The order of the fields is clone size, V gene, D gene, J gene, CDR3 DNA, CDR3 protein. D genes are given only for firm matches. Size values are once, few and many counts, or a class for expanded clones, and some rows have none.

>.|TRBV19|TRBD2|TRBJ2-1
TGTGCCAGTAGTACGACTAGCGTAAAACACAATGAGCAGTTCTTC
CASSTTSVKHNEQFF
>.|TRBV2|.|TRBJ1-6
TGTGCCAGCAGCGGACAGAATTCACCCCTCCACTTT
CASSGQNSPLHF
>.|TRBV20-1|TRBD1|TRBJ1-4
TGCAGTGCTAGTAGGACAGGGGACGTAACTAATGAAAAACTGTTTTTT
CSASRTGDVTNEKLFF
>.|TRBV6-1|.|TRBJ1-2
TGTGCCAGCAAATCGGACATTAACTATGGCTACACCTTC
CASKSDINYGYTF
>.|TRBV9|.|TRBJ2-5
TGTGCCAGCAGCCCCCGGGGAGGAGGGGAAGAGACCCAGTACTTC
CASSPRGGGEETQYF
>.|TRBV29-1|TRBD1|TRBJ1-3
TGCAGCGTCCACGGGACAGGGATAAACACCATATATTTT
CSVHGTGINTIYF
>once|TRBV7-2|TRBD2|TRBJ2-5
TGTGCCAGCAGCTTAAATAGCGGGGGGGGAGAGACCCAGTACTTC
CASSLNSGGGETQYF
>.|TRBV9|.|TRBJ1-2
TGTGCCAGCAGCGTAGCTTGGGGCGGAAGCCCTTATGGCTACACCTTC
CASSVAWGGSPYGYTF
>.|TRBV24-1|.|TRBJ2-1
TGTGCCACCAGTGATCCAATGACCGGGAATGAGCAGTTCTTC
CATSDPMTGNEQFF
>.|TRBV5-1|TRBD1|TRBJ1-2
TGCGCCAGCAGACCGACAGGGGACTATGGCTACACCTTC
CASRPTGDYGYTF
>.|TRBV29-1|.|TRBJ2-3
TGCAGCGTTGGTCGGGGTAGCACAGATACGCAGTATTTT
CSVGRGSTDTQYF